The entry that follows covers one T cell receptor beta chain sequence. Its antigen is not identified. Clones were sequenced by immunoSEQ multiplex PCR, and TCRdb holds only the in-frame ones, with some missing. The sample shows about 16,000 clones, about 90% of them seen only once. The data stem from a study of graft-versus-host responses after intestinal transplantation. Study in general: Among the recipients, all got anti-thymocyte globulin induction and then tacrolimus and steroids for around 3 years.

The CDR3 runs to 14 residues. V was shortened by 0 bases and J by 7 bases, with 13 bases between the two germline ends. The germline CDR1 and CDR2 sequences are LGHNA and YNFKEQ. General observations from the study: The highest levels of circulating GvH clones went along with early declines in HvG clones after transplant. Within the allografts of patients who had graft-donor T cell macrochimerism, graft-versus-host to host-versus-graft clonal ratios were high. Recipient marrow showed GvH clones, some seen first in ileum or blood.

This receptor was taken from a human patient who received an intestinal transplant, so some T cells may come from the graft donor. V gene TRBV4-2 combines with J gene TRBJ2-7, with a possible D match to TRBD2 (5 bases). This specimen was PBMCs, taken approximately 110 days after intestinal transplant. As DNA, the CDR3 is TGTGCCAGCAGCCAAGATCCAAGGGCGGGTGAGCAGTACTTC. Translating it yields CASSQDPRAGEQYF.